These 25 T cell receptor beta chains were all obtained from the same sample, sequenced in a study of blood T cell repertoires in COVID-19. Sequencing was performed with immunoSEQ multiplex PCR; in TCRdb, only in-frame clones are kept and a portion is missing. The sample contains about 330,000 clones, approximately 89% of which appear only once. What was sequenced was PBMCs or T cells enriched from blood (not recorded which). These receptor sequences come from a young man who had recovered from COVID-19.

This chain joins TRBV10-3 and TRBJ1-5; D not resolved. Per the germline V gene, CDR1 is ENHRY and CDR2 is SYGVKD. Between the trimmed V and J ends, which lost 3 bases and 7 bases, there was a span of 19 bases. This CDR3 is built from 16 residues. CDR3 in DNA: TGTGCCATCAGTGACGGACTACGGAGTCGGGGACAGCCCCAGCATTTT. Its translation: CAISDGLRSRGQPQHF.

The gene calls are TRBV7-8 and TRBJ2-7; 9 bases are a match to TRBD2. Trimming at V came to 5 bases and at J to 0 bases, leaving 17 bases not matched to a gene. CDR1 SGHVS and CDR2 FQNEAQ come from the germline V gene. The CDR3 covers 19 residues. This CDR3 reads CASSLTAGGRAMSSYEQYF. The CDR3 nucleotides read TGTGCCAGCAGCCTTACCGCGGGGGGGCGGGCGATGAGCTCCTACGAGCAGTACTTC.

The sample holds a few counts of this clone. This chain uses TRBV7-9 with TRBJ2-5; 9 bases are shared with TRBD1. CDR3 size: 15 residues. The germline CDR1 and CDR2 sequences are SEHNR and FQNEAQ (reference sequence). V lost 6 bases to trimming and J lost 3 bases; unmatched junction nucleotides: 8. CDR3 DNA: TGTGCCAGCAGGAACCCGGGACAGGGTAAAGAGACCCAGTACTTC. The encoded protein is CASRNPGQGKETQYF.

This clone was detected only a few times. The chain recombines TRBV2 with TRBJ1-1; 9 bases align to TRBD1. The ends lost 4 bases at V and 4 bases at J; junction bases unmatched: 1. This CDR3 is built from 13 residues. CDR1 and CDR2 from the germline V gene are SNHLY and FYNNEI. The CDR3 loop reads CASSGDRVTEAFF. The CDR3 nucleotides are TGTGCCAGCAGTGGGGACAGGGTCACTGAAGCTTTCTTT.

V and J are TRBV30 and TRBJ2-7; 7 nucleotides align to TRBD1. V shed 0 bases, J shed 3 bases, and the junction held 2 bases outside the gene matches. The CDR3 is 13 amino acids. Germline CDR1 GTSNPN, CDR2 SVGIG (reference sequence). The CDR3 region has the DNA TGTGCCTGGAGTGTAGGGACAGACTACGAGCAGTACTTC. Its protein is CAWSVGTDYEQYF.

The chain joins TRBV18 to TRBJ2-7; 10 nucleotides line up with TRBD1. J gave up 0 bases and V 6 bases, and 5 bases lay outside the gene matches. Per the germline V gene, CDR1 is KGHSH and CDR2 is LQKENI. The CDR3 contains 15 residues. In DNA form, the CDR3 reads TGTGCCAGCTCCTCGGGACAGGGGCTCTCCTACGAGCAGTACTTC. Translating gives CASSSGQGLSYEQYF.

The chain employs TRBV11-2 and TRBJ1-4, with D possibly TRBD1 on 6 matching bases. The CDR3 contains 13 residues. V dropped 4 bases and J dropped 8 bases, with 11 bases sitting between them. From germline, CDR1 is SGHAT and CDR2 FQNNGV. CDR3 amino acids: CASSYTGTEKLFF. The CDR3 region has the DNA TGTGCCAGCAGCTACACCGGGACAGAAAAACTGTTTTTT.

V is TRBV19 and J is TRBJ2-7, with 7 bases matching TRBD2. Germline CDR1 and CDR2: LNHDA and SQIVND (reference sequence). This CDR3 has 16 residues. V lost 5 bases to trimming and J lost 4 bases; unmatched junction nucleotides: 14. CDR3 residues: CASSGSWRGSIYEQYF. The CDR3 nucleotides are TGTGCCAGTAGTGGCTCCTGGCGGGGGAGTATTTACGAGCAGTACTTC. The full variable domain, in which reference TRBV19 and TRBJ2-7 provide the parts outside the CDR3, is DGGITQSPKYLFRKEGQNVTLSCEQNLNHDAMYWYRQDPGQGLRLIYYSQIVNDFQKGDIAEGYSVSREKKESFPLTVTSAQKNPTAFYLCASSGSWRGSIYEQYFGPGTRLTVT.

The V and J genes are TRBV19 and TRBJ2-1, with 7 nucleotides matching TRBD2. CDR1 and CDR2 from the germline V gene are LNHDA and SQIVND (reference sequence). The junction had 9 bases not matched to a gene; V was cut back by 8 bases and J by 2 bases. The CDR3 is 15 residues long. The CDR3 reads CASGESGETYNEQFF. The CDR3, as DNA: TGTGCCAGTGGTGAAAGCGGGGAGACCTACAATGAGCAGTTCTTC.

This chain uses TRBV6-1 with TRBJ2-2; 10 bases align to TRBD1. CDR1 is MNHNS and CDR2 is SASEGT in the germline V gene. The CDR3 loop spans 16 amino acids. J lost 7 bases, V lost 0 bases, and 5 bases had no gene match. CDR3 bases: TGTGCCAGCAGTGAAGCCGGGACAGGGGTGATCGGGGAGCTGTTTTTT. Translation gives CASSEAGTGVIGELFF.

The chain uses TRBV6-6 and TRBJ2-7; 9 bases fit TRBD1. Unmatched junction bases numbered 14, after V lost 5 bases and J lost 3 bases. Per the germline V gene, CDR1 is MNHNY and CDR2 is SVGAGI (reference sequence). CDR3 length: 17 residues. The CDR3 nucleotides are TGTGCCAGCAGTCCCTTTCGGCCGGGACAGGGTATCTACGAGCAGTACTTC. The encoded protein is CASSPFRPGQGIYEQYF.

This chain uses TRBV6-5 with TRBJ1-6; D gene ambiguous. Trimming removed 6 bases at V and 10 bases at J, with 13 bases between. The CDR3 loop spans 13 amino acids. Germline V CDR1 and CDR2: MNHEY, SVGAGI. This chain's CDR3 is CASSKFDQSPLHF. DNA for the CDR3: TGTGCCAGCAGCAAATTCGATCAGTCACCCCTCCACTTT.

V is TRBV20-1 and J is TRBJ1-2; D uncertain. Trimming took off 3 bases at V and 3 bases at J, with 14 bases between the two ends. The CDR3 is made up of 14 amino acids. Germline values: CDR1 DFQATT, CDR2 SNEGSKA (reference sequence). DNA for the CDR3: TGCAGTGCTAGTCCGGGTCCTTCCTACTATGGCTACACCTTC. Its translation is CSASPGPSYYGYTF.

The CDR3 here is CASSFSSAVKNIQYF. CDR3 in DNA: TGCGCCAGCAGCTTCTCTAGCGCGGTCAAAAACATTCAGTACTTC. The chain links TRBV5-1 to TRBJ2-4, with D perhaps matching TRBD2 (6 bases). Per germline, CDR1 SGHRS and CDR2 YFSETQ. V was pared by 2 bases and J by 3 bases, with 12 bases between. This CDR3 contains 15 residues.

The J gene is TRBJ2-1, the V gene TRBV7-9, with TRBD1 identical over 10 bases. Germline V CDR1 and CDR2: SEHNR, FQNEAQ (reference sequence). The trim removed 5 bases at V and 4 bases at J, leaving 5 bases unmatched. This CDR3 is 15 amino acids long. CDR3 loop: CASSLGTGEYNEQFF. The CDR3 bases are TGTGCCAGCAGCCTCGGGACAGGGGAGTACAATGAGCAGTTCTTC.

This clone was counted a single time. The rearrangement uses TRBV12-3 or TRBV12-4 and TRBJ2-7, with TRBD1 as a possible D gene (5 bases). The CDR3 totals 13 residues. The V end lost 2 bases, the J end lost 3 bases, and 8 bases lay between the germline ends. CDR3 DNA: TGTGCCAGCAGTTTAAGACAGTACTACGAGCAGTACTTC. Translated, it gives CASSLRQYYEQYF.

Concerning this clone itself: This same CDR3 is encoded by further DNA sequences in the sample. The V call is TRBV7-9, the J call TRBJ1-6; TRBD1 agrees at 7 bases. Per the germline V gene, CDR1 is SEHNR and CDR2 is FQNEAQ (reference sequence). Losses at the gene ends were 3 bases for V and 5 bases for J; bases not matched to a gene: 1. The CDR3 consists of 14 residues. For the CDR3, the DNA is TGTGCCAGCAGCTTGGGACAGAATAATTCACCCCTCCACTTT. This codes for CASSLGQNNSPLHF.

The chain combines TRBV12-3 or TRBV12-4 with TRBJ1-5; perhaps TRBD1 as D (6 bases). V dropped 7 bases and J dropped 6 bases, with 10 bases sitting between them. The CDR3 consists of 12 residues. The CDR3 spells CASNGGRQPQHF. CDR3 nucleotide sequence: TGTGCCAGCAACGGGGGGCGTCAGCCCCAGCATTTT.

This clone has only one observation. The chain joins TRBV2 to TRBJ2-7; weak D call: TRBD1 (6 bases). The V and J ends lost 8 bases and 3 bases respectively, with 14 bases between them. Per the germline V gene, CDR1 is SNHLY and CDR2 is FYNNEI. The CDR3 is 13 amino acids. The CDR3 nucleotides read TGTGCCAGCTTAGGGACACAGTACTACGAGCAGTACTTC. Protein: CASLGTQYYEQYF.

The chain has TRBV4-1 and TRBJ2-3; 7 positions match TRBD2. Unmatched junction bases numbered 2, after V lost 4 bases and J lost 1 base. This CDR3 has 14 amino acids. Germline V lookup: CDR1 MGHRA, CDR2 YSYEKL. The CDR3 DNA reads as TGCGCCAGCAGCCCCGGACTAGGCACAGATACGCAGTATTTT. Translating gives CASSPGLGTDTQYF.

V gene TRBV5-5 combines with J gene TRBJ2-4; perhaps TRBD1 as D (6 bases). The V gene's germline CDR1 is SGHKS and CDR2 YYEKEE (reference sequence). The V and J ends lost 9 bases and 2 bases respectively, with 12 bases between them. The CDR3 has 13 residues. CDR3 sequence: CATRRDTKNIQYF. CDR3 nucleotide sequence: TGTGCCACCCGCCGGGACACCAAAAACATTCAGTACTTC.

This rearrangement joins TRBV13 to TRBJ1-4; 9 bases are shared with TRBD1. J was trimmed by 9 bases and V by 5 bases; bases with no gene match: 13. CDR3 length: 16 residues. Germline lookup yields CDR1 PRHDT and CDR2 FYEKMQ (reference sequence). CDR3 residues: CASSPPGTGLTKKLFF. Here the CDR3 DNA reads TGTGCCAGCAGCCCACCCGGGACAGGGTTAACTAAAAAACTGTTTTTT.

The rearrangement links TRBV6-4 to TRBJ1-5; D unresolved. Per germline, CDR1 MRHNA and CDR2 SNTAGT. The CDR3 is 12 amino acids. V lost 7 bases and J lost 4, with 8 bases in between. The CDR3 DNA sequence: TGTGCCAGCATAGTCCGGAATCAGCCCCAGCATTTT. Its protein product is CASIVRNQPQHF.

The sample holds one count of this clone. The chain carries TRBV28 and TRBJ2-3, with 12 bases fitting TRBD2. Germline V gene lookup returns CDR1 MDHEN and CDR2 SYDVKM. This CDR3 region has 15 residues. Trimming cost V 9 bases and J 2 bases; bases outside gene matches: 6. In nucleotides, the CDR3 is TGTGCCAGTGGAGGACTAGCGGGGATCACAGATACGCAGTATTTT. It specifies CASGGLAGITDTQYF.

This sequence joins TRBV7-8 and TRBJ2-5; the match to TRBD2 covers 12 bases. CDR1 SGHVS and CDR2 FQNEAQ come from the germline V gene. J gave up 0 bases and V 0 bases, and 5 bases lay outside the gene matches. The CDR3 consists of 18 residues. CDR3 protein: CASSLALAGGLYQETQYF. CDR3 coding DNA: TGTGCCAGCAGCTTAGCTCTAGCGGGGGGGCTGTACCAAGAGACCCAGTACTTC.